This TCR beta chain was captured in a study of identical twins. Overall study findings and caveats: Beta out-of-frame sequences showed weaker excess sharing between twins. Instead of following the same donors, the conclusions were based on cross-sectional statistical analysis.

In this sample, this clonotype turned up a few times. Its antigen is not known. Unique molecular identifiers were present on the cDNA, and a universal primer site came from template switching. In TCRdb, the 5' RACE reads were re-called with MiXCR into one record per CDR3 protein. The data show more than 600,000 distinct CDR3 sequences, approximately 18% seen once. The CDR3 extends over 13 amino acids. From germline, CDR1 is SQVTM and CDR2 ANQGSEA. J lost 3 bases, V lost 7 bases, and 6 bases had no gene match. These same data were also listed under a study on T cells expressing NK-cell markers.

The source material was PBMCs. The sequence was collected from a woman under 30 in good health. This chain connects TRBV29-1 to TRBJ2-1, with 7 nucleotides matching TRBD2. The CDR3 here is CSALGGSYNEQFF. The CDR3 nucleotides are TGCAGCGCCCTCGGGGGGAGCTACAATGAGCAGTTCTTC.